One and the same sample provided the 15 T cell receptor beta chains below, sequenced in a study of blood T cell repertoires in COVID-19. The protocol was immunoSEQ multiplex PCR, while the TCRdb copy is restricted to in-frame clones and leaves out a portion. The data hold about 230,000 clones, with 83% observed a single time. The sample comprised peripheral blood. Receptors were obtained from a woman between 45 and 65 years old with acute or convalescent COVID-19.

The gene calls are TRBV9 and TRBJ1-3, with 9 bases identical to TRBD1. Losses at the gene ends were 3 bases for V and 4 bases for J; bases not matched to a gene: 5. The V gene's germline CDR1 is SGDLS and CDR2 YYNGEE. The CDR3 spans 15 residues. The CDR3 spells CASSAGTGYGNTIYF. CDR3 DNA sequence: TGTGCCAGCAGCGCGGGGACAGGGTACGGAAACACCATATATTTT.

The chain is built from TRBV19 and TRBJ2-1; D perhaps matches TRBD2 (5 bases). The CDR3 is 15 amino acids. Trimming stripped 7 bases from V and 2 bases from J, with 15 bases between. The germline gives CDR1 LNHDA, CDR2 SQIVND (reference sequence). CDR3 residues: CASNSRGSPYNEQFF. CDR3 coding DNA: TGTGCCAGTAACTCTCGAGGGAGTCCCTACAATGAGCAGTTCTTC.

V and J are TRBV18 and TRBJ1-1, with TRBD1 matching over 8 bases. The V gene end was trimmed by 1 base and the J gene end by 2 bases; junction bases not matched to a gene: 6. Germline V CDR1 and CDR2: KGHSH, LQKENI. The CDR3 is made up of 16 amino acids. CDR3 sequence reads: CASSPQEQGVNTEAFF. Here the CDR3 DNA reads TGTGCCAGCTCACCACAGGAACAGGGGGTTAACACTGAAGCTTTCTTT.

The sample holds a few counts of this clone. V gene TRBV6-2 or TRBV6-3 combines with J gene TRBJ1-2; D gene ambiguous. CDR1 is MNHEY, CDR2 SVGEGT, per germline. The CDR3 runs to 14 residues. V was pared by 5 bases and J by 4 bases, with 14 bases between. The CDR3, as DNA: TGTGCCAGCAGTATTGGTGAGGGAGGCTATGGCTACACCTTC. Translating it yields CASSIGEGGYGYTF.

The V and J genes are TRBV11-2 and TRBJ2-2; possibly TRBD2 for D (5 bases). The germline V and J ends were trimmed by 1 base and 8 bases, with 8 bases remaining between them. The CDR3 contains 13 residues. Per the germline V gene, CDR1 is SGHAT and CDR2 is FQNNGV. Here the CDR3 DNA reads TGTGCCAGCAGCTTAGTCCTAGCAGGGGAGCTGTTTTTT. It is translated as CASSLVLAGELFF.

V gene TRBV28 combines with J gene TRBJ2-5, with D maybe TRBD1 (5 bases). Germline CDR1 and CDR2: MDHEN and SYDVKM. The CDR3 has 15 residues. Between the trimmed V and J ends, which lost 5 bases and 4 bases, there was a span of 17 bases. The CDR3 coding sequence is TGTGCCAGCAGTACAGGACCGGGTTATCGAGAGACCCAGTACTTC. Protein: CASSTGPGYRETQYF.

The CDR3 region is CASSQVSASYEQYF. As DNA, the CDR3 is TGTGCCAGCAGCCAAGTGAGCGCTTCCTACGAGCAGTACTTC. The J gene is TRBJ2-7, the V gene TRBV4-2; D not resolved. Germline values: CDR1 LGHNA, CDR2 YNFKEQ. Trimming removed 1 base at V and 1 base at J, with 8 bases between. This CDR3 has 14 residues.

The rearrangement uses TRBV3-1 (or the pseudogene TRBV3-2) and TRBJ1-4; D is possibly TRBD1 (5 bases). CDR3 length: 17 amino acids. Germline lookup yields CDR1 LGHDT and CDR2 YNNKEL (reference sequence). V lost 1 base and J 8 bases, leaving 20 bases between the germline ends. This CDR3 is CASSQGRRAEVWEKLFF. In nucleotides, the CDR3 is TGTGCCAGCAGCCAAGGTCGCAGGGCCGAGGTTTGGGAAAAACTGTTTTTT.

This chain's CDR3 is CASSERDNEQFF. The CDR3 DNA reads TGTGCCAGCAGCGAGCGGGACAATGAGCAGTTCTTC. The rearrangement links TRBV9 to TRBJ2-1; D possibly corresponds to TRBD2 (6 bases). CDR1 and CDR2 (germline): SGDLS, YYNGEE. The CDR3 covers 12 residues. V lost 3 bases and J 5 bases, leaving 6 bases between the germline ends.

V gene TRBV5-1 combines with J gene TRBJ2-2, with TRBD2 matching over 9 bases. Germline V gene sequence: CDR1 SGHRS, CDR2 YFSETQ. V was clipped by 4 bases and J by 3 bases; unmatched bases: 13. The CDR3 is made up of 18 amino acids. CDR3 in DNA: TGCGCCAGCAGCGCCGAACCGGGACTAGCTAACTACACCGGGGAGCTGTTTTTT. Its protein product is CASSAEPGLANYTGELFF.

This rearrangement joins TRBV3-1 (or the pseudogene TRBV3-2) to TRBJ2-7; TRBD2 agrees at 10 bases. Germline values: CDR1 LGHDT, CDR2 YNNKEL (reference sequence). The V segment lost 4 bases and the J segment 5 bases; nucleotides outside the gene matches: 5. The CDR3 has 14 residues. CDR3 in DNA: TGTGCCAGCAGCCTAGCGGGAGGCAACCACGAGCAGTACTTC. Translating it yields CASSLAGGNHEQYF.

This chain links TRBV6-5 with TRBJ2-2, with D possibly TRBD1 on 6 matching bases. Germline V gene sequence: CDR1 MNHEY, CDR2 SVGAGI. This CDR3 has 15 amino acids. Trimming took off 6 bases at V and 6 bases at J, with 17 bases between the two ends. CDR3 sequence: CASRAVRGRAGELFF. The CDR3 nucleotides are TGTGCCAGCAGGGCCGTCAGGGGCAGGGCCGGGGAGCTGTTTTTT.

The chain links TRBV5-4 to TRBJ2-5, with 8 bases that match TRBD2. Trimming at V came to 9 bases and at J to 5 bases, leaving 9 bases not matched to a gene. Germline CDR1 is SGHNT and CDR2 is YYREEE (reference sequence). The CDR3 is 13 residues long. DNA for the CDR3: TGTGCCACCTCGGGAGGGAACCCGGAGACCCAGTACTTC. Protein product: CATSGGNPETQYF.

The CDR3 sequence: CASSQDVRGSNTEAFF. CDR3 nucleotide sequence: TGCGCCAGCAGCCAAGACGTCCGGGGTTCGAACACTGAAGCTTTCTTT. This chain joins TRBV4-3 and TRBJ1-1, with unresolved D. The length of the CDR3 is 16 residues. V dropped 0 bases and J dropped 1 base, with 12 bases sitting between them. Germline V gene lookup returns CDR1 LGHNA and CDR2 YSLEER.

The chain is built from TRBV7-9 and TRBJ2-1; 12 bases are shared with TRBD2. The CDR3 loop spans 15 amino acids. Germline-derived CDR1 and CDR2 are SEHNR and FQNEAQ (reference sequence). After removal of 6 bases from V and 5 bases from J, the junction contained 5 bases not matched to a gene. The CDR3: CASSLTSGGHNEQFF. CDR3 nucleotides: TGTGCCAGCAGTCTGACTAGCGGGGGACACAATGAGCAGTTCTTC. Full variable domain (remainder filled in from reference TRBV7-9 and TRBJ2-1): DTGVSQNPRHKITKRGQNVTFRCDPISEHNRLYWYRQTLGQGPEFLTYFQNEAQLEKSRLLSDRFSAERPKGSFSTLEIQRTEQGDSAMYLCASSLTSGGHNEQFFGPGTRLTVL.